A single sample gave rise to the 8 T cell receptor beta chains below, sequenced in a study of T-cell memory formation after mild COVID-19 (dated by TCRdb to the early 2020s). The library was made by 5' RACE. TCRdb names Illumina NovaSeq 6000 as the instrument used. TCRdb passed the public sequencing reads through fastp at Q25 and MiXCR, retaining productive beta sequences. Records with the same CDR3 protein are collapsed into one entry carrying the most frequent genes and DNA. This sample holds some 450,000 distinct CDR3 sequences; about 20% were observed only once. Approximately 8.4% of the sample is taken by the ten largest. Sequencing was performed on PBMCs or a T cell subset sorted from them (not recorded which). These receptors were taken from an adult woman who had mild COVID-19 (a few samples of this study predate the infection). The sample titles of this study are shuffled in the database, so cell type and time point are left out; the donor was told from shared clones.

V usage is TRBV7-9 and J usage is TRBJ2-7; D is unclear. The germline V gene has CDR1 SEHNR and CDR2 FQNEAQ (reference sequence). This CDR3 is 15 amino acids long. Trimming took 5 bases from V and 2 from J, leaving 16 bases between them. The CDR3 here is CASSPRTASPYEQYF. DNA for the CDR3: TGTGCCAGCAGCCCCCGGACGGCTTCTCCCTACGAGCAGTACTTC.

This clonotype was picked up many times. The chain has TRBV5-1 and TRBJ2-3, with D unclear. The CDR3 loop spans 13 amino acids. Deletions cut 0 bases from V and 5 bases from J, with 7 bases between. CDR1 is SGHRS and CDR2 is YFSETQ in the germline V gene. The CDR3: CASSLANRDTQYF. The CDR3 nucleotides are TGCGCCAGCAGCTTGGCTAATAGAGATACGCAGTATTTT.

The CDR3 DNA reads TGCGCCAGCAGCTTGCCAGGGCCCCAAGAGACCCAGTACTTC. It encodes CASSLPGPQETQYF. This chain connects TRBV5-1 to TRBJ2-5; possibly TRBD1 for D (5 bases). The CDR3 sequence is 14 residues long. The V end was cut by 1 base, the J end by 1 base, with 8 bases between. Germline assignment: CDR1 SGHRS and CDR2 YFSETQ.

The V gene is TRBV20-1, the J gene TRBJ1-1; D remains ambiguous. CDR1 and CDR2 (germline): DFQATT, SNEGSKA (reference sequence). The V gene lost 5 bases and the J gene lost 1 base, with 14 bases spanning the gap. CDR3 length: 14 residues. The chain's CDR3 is CSADIGSWNTEAFF. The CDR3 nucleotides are TGCAGTGCTGACATCGGTAGTTGGAACACTGAAGCTTTCTTT.

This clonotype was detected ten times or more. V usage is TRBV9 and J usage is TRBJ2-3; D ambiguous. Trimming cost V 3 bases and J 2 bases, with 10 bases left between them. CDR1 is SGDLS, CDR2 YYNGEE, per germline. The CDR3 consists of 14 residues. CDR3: CASSATTITDTQYF. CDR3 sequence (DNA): TGTGCCAGCAGCGCAACTACCATCACAGATACGCAGTATTTT.

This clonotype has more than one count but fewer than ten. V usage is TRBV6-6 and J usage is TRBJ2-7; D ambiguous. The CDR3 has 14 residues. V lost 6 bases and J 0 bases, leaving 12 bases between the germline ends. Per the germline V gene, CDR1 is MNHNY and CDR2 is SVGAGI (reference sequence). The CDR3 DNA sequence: TGTGCCAGCAGCGAGGAAGAGTCCTCCTACGAGCAGTACTTC. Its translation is CASSEEESSYEQYF.

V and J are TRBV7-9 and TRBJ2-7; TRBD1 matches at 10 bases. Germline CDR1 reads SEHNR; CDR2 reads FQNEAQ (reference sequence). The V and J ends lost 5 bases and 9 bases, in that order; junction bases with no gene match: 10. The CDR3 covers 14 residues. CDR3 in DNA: TGTGCCAGCAGCACCCGGACAGGGGGTAGCGCGCAGTACTTC. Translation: CASSTRTGGSAQYF.

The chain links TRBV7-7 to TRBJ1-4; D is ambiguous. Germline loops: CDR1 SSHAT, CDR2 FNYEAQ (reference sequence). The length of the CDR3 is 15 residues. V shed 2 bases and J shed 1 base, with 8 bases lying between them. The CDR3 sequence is CASSLTSGTNEKLFF. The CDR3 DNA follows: TGTGCCAGCAGCTTAACCTCCGGAACTAATGAAAAACTGTTTTTT.